These 21 T cell receptor beta chains came from one sample sequenced in a study of TIL therapy for anti-PD-1-resistant metastatic lung cancer. The time point: pre-treatment sample, taken before nivolumab and TIL therapy. This was the immunoSEQ v3 assay. Generated by immunoSEQ multiplex PCR, the TCRdb table keeps only in-frame clones and is missing some. The table records nearly 60,000 clones, around 79% of them present only once. Sample: blood, taken at baseline. Every receptor here comes from a person between 30 and 80 years old with non-small cell lung cancer.

The chain uses TRBV6-1 and TRBJ1-6; D is unresolved. The CDR3 consists of 13 residues. V shed 6 bases and J shed 8 bases, with 11 bases lying between them. Per germline, CDR1 MNHNS and CDR2 SASEGT. CDR3 nucleotides: TGTGCCAGCAGCCCGGAACCGGATTCACCCCTCCACTTT. It specifies CASSPEPDSPLHF.

The V call is TRBV9, the J call TRBJ2-7, with a possible D match to TRBD2 (5 bases). The CDR3 spans 12 residues. V lost 0 bases to trimming and J lost 5 bases, with 6 bases between them. CDR1 SGDLS and CDR2 YYNGEE come from the germline V gene. CDR3 nucleotide sequence: TGTGCCAGCAGCGTAGGAGGGCACGAGCAGTACTTC. Translation gives CASSVGGHEQYF.

This clone was counted only a few times. This chain joins TRBV7-2 and TRBJ1-5, with a weak D call TRBD1 (5 bases). The CDR3 has 17 amino acids. Germline V lookup: CDR1 SGHTA, CDR2 FQGNSA. V lost 5 bases to trimming and J lost 0 bases, with 17 bases between them. The CDR3 DNA reads as TGTGCCAGCAGCCAGGGACCCGGGGGATATAGCAATCAGCCCCAGCATTTT. Translation gives CASSQGPGGYSNQPQHF.

A single count supports this clone. The rearrangement uses TRBV27 and TRBJ1-2; 10 bases match TRBD1. Germline loops: CDR1 MNHEY, CDR2 SMNVEV (reference sequence). V shed 7 bases, J shed 3 bases, and the junction held 8 bases outside the gene matches. This CDR3 region has 15 residues. Here the CDR3 DNA reads TGTGCCAGCACCCGAACCGGGACAGGGGACTATGGCTACACCTTC. Translating it yields CASTRTGTGDYGYTF.

J is TRBJ1-2 and V is TRBV19; D unclear. This CDR3 is built from 14 residues. Trimming removed 3 bases from V and 6 bases from J, with 14 bases in between. Germline V lookup: CDR1 LNHDA, CDR2 SQIVND (reference sequence). In DNA form, the CDR3 reads TGTGCCAGTAGTATTTGGCCACCGCGCCATGGCTACACCTTC. Translated: CASSIWPPRHGYTF.

This clone was observed once. The chain combines TRBV29-1 with TRBJ2-7, with D possibly TRBD2 on 6 matching bases. V lost 4 bases, J lost 3 bases, and 10 bases lay in between. The CDR3 consists of 12 residues. Germline assignment: CDR1 SQVTM and CDR2 ANQGSEA. CDR3 DNA sequence: TGCAGCGTTGGGCTCGGGGGCTACGAGCAGTACTTC. Residues: CSVGLGGYEQYF.

This rearrangement joins TRBV5-6 to TRBJ1-1, with 7 bases lining up with TRBD1. V shed 5 bases and J 6 bases; nucleotides not matched to a gene: 10. Germline V gene sequence: CDR1 SGHDT, CDR2 YYEEEE. The CDR3 has 14 amino acids. This CDR3 is CASSRDRVTSEAFF. In DNA, the CDR3 is TGTGCCAGCAGTAGAGACAGGGTAACTTCTGAAGCTTTCTTT.

The sample holds one count of this clone. V gene TRBV2 combines with J gene TRBJ2-7, with D perhaps TRBD2 (5 bases). The CDR3 spans 14 residues. The germline V gene encodes CDR1 SNHLY and CDR2 FYNNEI. Trimming cost V 5 bases and J 2 bases, with 13 bases left between them. The CDR3 DNA sequence: TGTGCCAGCAGTCGGACTGAACCTCCCTACGAGCAGTACTTC. This codes for CASSRTEPPYEQYF. Full variable domain (missing parts from reference TRBV2 and TRBJ2-7): EPEVTQTPSHQVTQMGQEVILRCVPISNHLYFYWYRQILGQKVEFLVSFYNNEISEKSEIFDDQFSVERPDGSNFTLKIRSTKLEDSAMYFCASSRTEPPYEQYFGPGTRLTVT.

The V and J genes are TRBV30 and TRBJ2-3; D not resolved. This CDR3 comprises 13 residues. Germline V gene sequence: CDR1 GTSNPN, CDR2 SVGIG (reference sequence). V lost 8 bases, J lost 3 bases, and 15 bases lay in between. CDR3 residues: CATEVGVTDTQYF. Here the CDR3 DNA reads TGTGCCACGGAAGTGGGTGTGACAGATACGCAGTATTTT. The whole variable domain, filled in from reference TRBV30 and TRBJ2-3, reads SQTIHQWPATLVQPVGSPLSLECTVEGTSNPNLYWYRQAAGRGLQLLFYSVGIGQISSEVPQNLSASRPQDRQFILSSKKLLLSDSGFYLCATEVGVTDTQYFGPGTRLTVL.

This clone was recorded only once. The chain uses TRBV9 and TRBJ2-7; TRBD2 matches at 7 bases. The V and J ends lost 4 bases and 3 bases, in that order; junction bases with no gene match: 4. This CDR3 contains 13 residues. CDR1 is SGDLS and CDR2 is YYNGEE in the germline V gene. The CDR3 DNA is TGTGCCAGCAGCCCCGGGACTATCTACGAGCAGTACTTC. The encoded protein is CASSPGTIYEQYF.

CDR3 loop: CASSLARTGGAFDRDEQYF. The CDR3 DNA follows: TGTGCCAGCAGCTTAGCCCGGACAGGGGGCGCTTTTGATAGGGACGAGCAGTACTTC. The gene calls are TRBV7-9 and TRBJ2-7; 11 nucleotides line up with TRBD1. CDR1 SEHNR and CDR2 FQNEAQ come from the germline V gene (reference sequence). J lost 5 bases, V lost 0 bases, and 15 bases had no gene match. The CDR3 sequence is 19 residues long.

The rearrangement links TRBV7-9 to TRBJ1-3, with D uncertain. Germline V CDR1 and CDR2: SEHNR, FQNEAQ (reference sequence). CDR3 length: 15 residues. Trimming removed 2 bases from V and 0 bases from J, with 8 bases in between. DNA of the CDR3: TGTGCCAGCAGCTTACCCGGTCGCTCTGGAAACACCATATATTTT. As protein: CASSLPGRSGNTIYF.

The rearrangement joins TRBV6-4 to TRBJ1-1; unclear D gene. V lost 4 bases to trimming and J lost 1 base, with 7 bases between them. CDR3 length: 13 amino acids. The germline V gene encodes CDR1 MRHNA and CDR2 SNTAGT. CDR3 loop: CASSVWGNTEAFF. The CDR3 nucleotides read TGTGCCAGCAGTGTTTGGGGGAACACTGAAGCTTTCTTT.

This sequence joins TRBV6-5 and TRBJ1-2; 10 bases fit TRBD1. J was trimmed by 0 bases and V by 6 bases; bases with no gene match: 4. Germline values: CDR1 MNHEY, CDR2 SVGAGI. The CDR3 runs 15 residues. CDR3 region: CASRRQGAANYGYTF. CDR3 bases: TGTGCCAGCAGACGACAGGGGGCGGCTAACTATGGCTACACCTTC.

The rearrangement links TRBV7-2 to TRBJ1-2; unclear D gene. V lost 1 base, J lost 0 bases, and 9 bases lay in between. Germline V CDR1 and CDR2: SGHTA, FQGNSA. This CDR3 has 15 amino acids. CDR3 nucleotides: TGTGCCAGCAGCTTAGATGGCCTAGCTAACTATGGCTACACCTTC. It translates to CASSLDGLANYGYTF.

This clone was seen once. CDR3 protein: CAISESPNYGYTF. DNA for the CDR3: TGTGCCATCTCTGAGTCCCCTAACTATGGCTACACCTTC. This sequence joins TRBV10-3 and TRBJ1-2; D unclear. Germline V gene sequence: CDR1 ENHRY, CDR2 SYGVKD. The CDR3 is 13 residues long. Trimming took off 8 bases at V and 0 bases at J, with 10 bases between the two ends.

The rearrangement links TRBV6-1 to TRBJ1-2, with D possibly being TRBD1 (6 bases). CDR3 length equals 14 residues. Germline CDR1 and CDR2: MNHNS and SASEGT. V was pared by 4 bases and J by 13 bases, with 22 bases between. This CDR3 is CASSATSGGGAGTF. The CDR3 DNA reads TGTGCCAGCAGTGCGACCTCTGGGGGCGGGGCCGGCACCTTC.

This clone was picked up one time. V and J are TRBV5-4 and TRBJ2-3, with D unclear. Germline V CDR1 and CDR2: SGHNT, YYREEE (reference sequence). The CDR3 sequence is 14 residues long. Between the trimmed V and J ends, which lost 4 bases and 2 bases, there was a span of 11 bases. For the CDR3, the DNA is TGTGCCAGCAGCCCTCCCCCTCCCACAGATACGCAGTATTTT. This encodes CASSPPPPTDTQYF.

This sequence joins TRBV27 and TRBJ2-1; D not certain. Germline CDR1 reads MNHEY; CDR2 reads SMNVEV (reference sequence). CDR3 length equals 15 residues. V lost 8 bases and J 3 bases, leaving 17 bases between the germline ends. The DNA of the CDR3 is TGTGCCAGCCATGCGGTGGCAAACCTCTACAATGAGCAGTTCTTC. Protein sequence: CASHAVANLYNEQFF.

The V gene is TRBV27, the J gene TRBJ2-1; D not resolved. In germline, CDR1 is MNHEY, CDR2 SMNVEV (reference sequence). The germline V and J ends were trimmed by 3 bases and 8 bases, with 17 bases remaining between them. The length of the CDR3 is 15 residues. The CDR3 bases are TGTGCCAGCAGTTTGAGAGCGACGGGTGTTGATGAGCAGTTCTTC. It specifies CASSLRATGVDEQFF.

This clone has a count of ten or more. The rearrangement links TRBV11-2 to TRBJ1-5; TRBD1 matches 7 bases. Germline V lookup: CDR1 SGHAT, CDR2 FQNNGV. The CDR3 contains 16 residues. The J segment lost 4 bases and the V segment lost 1 base, leaving 7 bases of the junction unmatched. CDR3 sequence (DNA): TGTGCCAGCAGCTTAGGTTTCAGGGGGATTAATCAGCCCCAGCATTTT. Its protein product is CASSLGFRGINQPQHF.